The 14 T cell receptor beta chains below all came from one sample that was sequenced in a study of T cells in Graves' hyperthyroidism and ophthalmopathy. What was amplified from RNA transcripts were TCR beta CDR3 regions. The study used the HTBI primer set for a first-round RT-PCR of the TCR CDR3. Via MiXCR, TCRdb re-called the multiplex PCR reads, giving one row per CDR3 protein. The sample gives around 520,000 distinct CDR3 sequences, approximately 25% of which show up once; about 10% is in the top ten. Sequencing input: blood. Receptors were obtained from a woman aged 25 to 39 with Graves' ophthalmopathy.

This clonotype was seen many times. The genes are TRBV7-3 and TRBJ2-5; D ambiguous. Trimming took 2 bases from V and 1 from J, leaving 5 bases between them. Germline loops: CDR1 SGHTA, CDR2 FQGTGA. The CDR3 totals 13 residues. The chain's CDR3 is CASSLQAQETQYF. DNA for the CDR3: TGTGCCAGCAGCTTACAGGCCCAAGAGACCCAGTACTTC.

This clonotype was detected a few times. This rearrangement joins TRBV4-1 to TRBJ2-5; D is possibly TRBD1 or TRBD2 (5 bases each). Germline values: CDR1 MGHRA, CDR2 YSYEKL. The CDR3 is made up of 15 amino acids. Trimming left V 0 bases short and J 3 bases short, with 11 bases between. CDR3 DNA: TGCGCCAGCAGCCAAGATGGGGCGGGTAAAGAGACCCAGTACTTC. This gives the protein CASSQDGAGKETQYF.

About this clonotype itself: The junction departs from the called germline gene at one end, perhaps through a read error. The chain carries TRBV6-2 or TRBV6-3 and TRBJ2-7; D remains ambiguous. Germline CDR1 MNHEY, CDR2 SVGEGT. The CDR3 has 14 residues. The CDR3 region has the DNA TGTGCCACCAGTTGGGGTTCCCTGTTCTACGAGCAGTACTTC. Residues: CATSWGSLFYEQYF.

In this sample, this clonotype turned up many times. The chain uses TRBV29-1 and TRBJ1-2, with TRBD1 matching 9 bases. CDR3 length equals 13 residues. Germline CDR1 and CDR2: SQVTM and ANQGSEA. J was trimmed by 8 bases and V by 5 bases; bases with no gene match: 9. The CDR3 DNA is TGCAGCGTTTTGCTACAGGGGGCGAGGGGCTACACCTTC. Its translation is CSVLLQGARGYTF.

This clonotype was detected a few times. The V and J genes are TRBV28 and TRBJ1-1, with D hard to call. V was trimmed by 0 bases and J by 3 bases, leaving 17 bases between them. The germline V gene encodes CDR1 MDHEN and CDR2 SYDVKM. The CDR3 sequence is 17 residues long. The CDR3 sequence is CASSLWGTGGRHTEAFF. CDR3 nucleotide sequence: TGTGCCAGCAGTTTATGGGGTACGGGAGGGAGGCACACTGAAGCTTTCTTT.

The chain recombines TRBV28 with TRBJ2-7; 11 bases align to TRBD1. The germline V gene encodes CDR1 MDHEN and CDR2 SYDVKM. CDR3 length equals 13 residues. J gave up 3 bases and V 8 bases, and 3 bases lay outside the gene matches. CDR3 coding DNA: TGTGCCAGCGAGGGACAGGGGGGCTACGAGCAGTACTTC. Amino acid sequence: CASEGQGGYEQYF.

This clonotype was detected ten times or more. This chain connects TRBV28 to TRBJ1-2; 7 positions agree with TRBD1. CDR1 and CDR2 (germline): MDHEN, SYDVKM. V was pared by 8 bases and J by 8 bases, with 14 bases of the junction left unmatched. The CDR3 consists of 14 residues. The DNA for the CDR3 is TGTGCCAGCTTAGCCTGGGACAGCGGGGGCGGCTACACCTTC. The encoded protein is CASLAWDSGGGYTF.

This clonotype appeared many times. This chain uses TRBV7-9 with TRBJ2-7, with TRBD1 matching 10 bases. The CDR3 spans 13 residues. The V segment lost 5 bases and the J segment 7 bases; nucleotides outside the gene matches: 5. Germline CDR1 is SEHNR and CDR2 is FQNEAQ (reference sequence). For the CDR3, the DNA is TGTGCCAGCAGCGACAGGGGGCCGGAGGAGCAGTACTTC. Protein: CASSDRGPEEQYF.

In this sample, this clonotype turned up many times. The chain combines TRBV12-3 or TRBV12-4 with TRBJ1-5, with TRBD1 matching over 8 bases. CDR3 size: 15 residues. After removal of 11 bases from V and 4 bases from J, the junction contained 13 bases not matched to a gene. The CDR3 spells CALPLLTGVNQPQHF. The CDR3 DNA sequence: TGTGCCTTACCCCTACTGACAGGGGTTAATCAGCCCCAGCATTTT.

V and J are TRBV6-1 and TRBJ2-2; D is possibly TRBD1 (5 bases). CDR1 and CDR2 (germline): MNHNS, SASEGT. The germline V and J ends were trimmed by 2 bases and 6 bases, with 16 bases remaining between them. The CDR3 contains 16 residues. This chain's CDR3 is CASSERAAGRSGELFF. CDR3 DNA: TGTGCCAGCAGTGAAAGGGCGGCAGGGCGCTCCGGGGAGCTGTTTTTT.

This clonotype turned up a few times. This sequence joins TRBV6-1 and TRBJ1-2; no clear D gene. This CDR3 has 16 residues. Germline V gene lookup returns CDR1 MNHNS and CDR2 SASEGT. Trimming took 6 bases from V and 0 from J, leaving 17 bases between them. The CDR3 region has the DNA TGTGCCAGCAGCCGAAACCCGGACGGCGCTAACTATGGCTACACCTTC. Translating it yields CASSRNPDGANYGYTF.

In its sample, this clonotype was seen once. The CDR3 sequence: CASRKIPGPGNTEAFF. The CDR3 DNA follows: TGTGCCAGCAGGAAGATCCCGGGACCGGGGAACACTGAAGCTTTCTTT. This chain links TRBV2 with TRBJ1-1, with D maybe TRBD1 (5 bases). The CDR3 covers 16 residues. The V end lost 6 bases, the J end lost 1 base, and 18 bases lay between the germline ends. The germline gives CDR1 SNHLY, CDR2 FYNNEI.

In this sample, this clonotype turned up many times. The chain recombines TRBV7-2 with TRBJ2-5, with D possibly being TRBD2 (5 bases). The CDR3 covers 17 residues. The germline V and J ends were trimmed by 0 bases and 2 bases, with 16 bases remaining between them. The V gene's germline CDR1 is SGHTA and CDR2 FQGNSA. This CDR3 reads CASSLAFWAGDQETQYF. The CDR3 DNA follows: TGTGCCAGCAGCTTAGCGTTTTGGGCGGGTGATCAAGAGACCCAGTACTTC.

This clonotype was counted a few times. In DNA, the CDR3 is TGTGCCAGCATTCGAGGGGAATGGGGTAGCAATCAGCCCCAGCATTTT. It yields the protein CASIRGEWGSNQPQHF. The chain joins TRBV28 to TRBJ1-5, with D tentatively TRBD1 (5 bases). Germline lookup yields CDR1 MDHEN and CDR2 SYDVKM. CDR3 length: 16 residues. The germline V and J ends were trimmed by 7 bases and 0 bases, with 16 bases remaining between them.